The 18 T cell receptor beta chains given below trace back to one sample, sequenced in a study of T-cell reconstitution after alpha-beta-depleted transplantation in children. Unique molecular identifiers were built into the TCRbeta library. TCRdb reprocessed the PCR reads via MiXCR and lists one record per CDR3 protein. The sample shows 200,000 to 300,000 distinct CDR3 sequences, 12% of them seen only once. The sequenced sample was PBMCs from the stem cell graft donor, obtained from the stem cell graft. The receptors shown here come from a human donor who donated a stem cell graft to a child with acute lymphoblastic leukemia.

This clonotype was counted ten times or more. The gene calls are TRBV24-1 and TRBJ2-1; 7 bases agree with TRBD1. The J segment lost 8 bases and the V segment lost 0 bases, leaving 6 bases of the junction unmatched. This CDR3 region has 15 residues. CDR1 and CDR2 from the germline V gene are KGHDR and SFDVKD. CDR3 sequence: CATSDLPQGRDEQFF. Here the CDR3 DNA reads TGTGCCACCAGTGATTTGCCACAGGGGCGCGATGAGCAGTTCTTC.

This sequence joins TRBV21-1 and TRBJ1-1. TRBV21-1 is flagged as a pseudogene. The CDR3 totals 14 residues. In DNA, the CDR3 is TGTGCCAGGAGGAGGGAACAGACAAACACTGAAGCTTTCTTT. It yields the protein CARRREQTNTEAFF.

This clonotype was detected many times. This chain connects TRBV5-5 to TRBJ1-6; D is uncertain. The CDR3 length is 12 residues. V lost 1 base and J lost 14, with 10 bases in between. CDR1 is SGHKS and CDR2 is YYEKEE in the germline V gene (reference sequence). This CDR3 is CASSLWQQTLHF. The CDR3 DNA reads TGTGCCAGCAGCTTGTGGCAGCAGACCCTCCACTTT.

This clonotype was seen at least ten times. The gene calls are TRBV29-1 and TRBJ1-3; TRBD1 aligns across 7 bases. V shed 4 bases and J 4 bases; nucleotides not matched to a gene: 4. Germline V gene lookup returns CDR1 SQVTM and CDR2 ANQGSEA. The CDR3 covers 13 residues. CDR3 sequence: CSVGPDRGNTIYF. CDR3 nucleotides: TGCAGCGTTGGGCCGGACAGGGGAAACACCATATATTTT.

This clonotype came up many times. This rearrangement joins TRBV20-1 to TRBJ2-7, with 10 bases aligning to TRBD1. The CDR3 totals 14 residues. Germline CDR1 DFQATT, CDR2 SNEGSKA (reference sequence). V shed 0 bases, J shed 4 bases, and the junction held 3 bases outside the gene matches. The DNA of the CDR3 is TGCAGTGCTAGAGAGGGACAGGGGTTTTACGAGCAGTACTTC. Its protein is CSAREGQGFYEQYF.

The CDR3 loop is CASSRHRDREYEQYF. In nucleotides, the CDR3 is TGTGCCAGCAGCCGGCACCGGGACAGGGAGTACGAGCAGTACTTC. V usage is TRBV3-1 and J usage is TRBJ2-7; 9 positions agree with TRBD1. From germline, CDR1 is LGHDT and CDR2 YNNKEL (reference sequence). Trimming took 4 bases from V and 4 from J; bases not matched to a gene: 8. There are 15 residues in the CDR3.

The chain links TRBV20-1 to TRBJ2-2; D not resolved. The CDR3 length is 12 residues. Trimming stripped 0 bases from V and 3 bases from J, with 2 bases between. Germline-derived CDR1 and CDR2 are DFQATT and SNEGSKA (reference sequence). This CDR3 reads CSARDHTGELFF. The CDR3, as DNA: TGCAGTGCTAGAGACCACACCGGGGAGCTGTTTTTT.

This clonotype was recorded many times. This sequence joins TRBV12-3 or TRBV12-4 and TRBJ1-1; 8 bases agree with TRBD1. V lost 6 bases, J lost 9 bases, and 15 bases stayed unmatched. The CDR3 is made up of 15 amino acids. This CDR3 reads CASSDPGTGQAKAFF. CDR3 DNA sequence: TGTGCCAGCAGCGACCCCGGGACAGGCCAGGCGAAAGCTTTCTTT.

This clonotype was detected ten times or more. The chain uses TRBV6-1 and TRBJ2-7, with D tentatively TRBD1 (6 bases). This CDR3 has 13 amino acids. Germline CDR1 and CDR2: MNHNS and SASEGT. The ends were cut back, 6 bases at V and 7 bases at J, with 16 bases in the middle. CDR3 protein: CASSIDRTWEQYF. The CDR3 coding sequence is TGTGCCAGCAGCATCGACAGGACCTGGGAGCAGTACTTC.

This clonotype was seen repeatedly, ten times or more. The genes are TRBV20-1 and TRBJ2-3; 12 nucleotides agree with TRBD1. Germline values: CDR1 DFQATT, CDR2 SNEGSKA (reference sequence). This CDR3 region has 14 residues. V lost 5 bases and J lost 7; bases outside the gene matches: 7. CDR3: CSADGTGGEYTQYF. DNA for the CDR3: TGCAGTGCTGATGGGACAGGGGGCGAGTATACGCAGTATTTT.

Concerning this clonotype itself: It may be a read error: a sequence one base away is much more abundant. This sequence joins TRBV5-1 and TRBJ2-3; perhaps TRBD2 as D (5 bases). Trimming removed 4 bases at V and 3 bases at J, with 18 bases between. The CDR3 spans 16 residues. Germline lookup yields CDR1 SGHRS and CDR2 YFSETQ. The CDR3 protein is CASSPTASILTDTQYF. DNA for the CDR3: TGCGCCAGCAGCCCGACGGCTAGCATTTTGACAGATACGCAGTATTTT.

This clonotype was recorded many times. The chain carries TRBV29-1 and TRBJ2-1; D gene ambiguous. Germline CDR1 reads SQVTM; CDR2 reads ANQGSEA. V lost 2 bases and J lost 4, with 6 bases in between. The CDR3 runs 12 residues. CDR3 in DNA: TGCAGCGTTGAACTCCGTTACAATGAGCAGTTCTTC. It translates to CSVELRYNEQFF.

This clonotype was found many times. The chain recombines TRBV20-1 with TRBJ2-1, with 11 bases fitting TRBD2. The CDR3 is 17 residues long. Germline lookup yields CDR1 DFQATT and CDR2 SNEGSKA (reference sequence). J lost 15 bases, V lost 8 bases, and 27 bases had no gene match. CDR3 in DNA: TGCAGTCCAAATGACCCTTTTCGGGGGACTAGCGGCCCCCAGGGGTTCTTC. Translated: CSPNDPFRGTSGPQGFF.

This clonotype was seen at least ten times. The chain uses TRBV11-1 and TRBJ2-2, with D maybe TRBD1 (5 bases). The CDR3 is 14 amino acids. Germline CDR1 is SGHAT and CDR2 is FQDESV (reference sequence). V lost 3 bases and J lost 2, with 7 bases in between. The CDR3 nucleotides are TGTGCCAGCAGCTTCCAGGGAAACACCGGGGAGCTGTTTTTT. This sequence encodes CASSFQGNTGELFF.

Many counts were recorded for this clonotype. The chain is built from TRBV29-1 and TRBJ1-2; D possibly corresponds to TRBD1 (5 bases). V dropped 3 bases and J dropped 7 bases, with 12 bases sitting between them. Germline V gives CDR1 SQVTM, CDR2 ANQGSEA. The CDR3 runs 12 residues. This CDR3 reads CSVDEGFAGYTF. The DNA for the CDR3 is TGCAGCGTTGATGAGGGGTTTGCTGGCTACACCTTC.

On this clonotype: A much larger clone is a single base away; this may be a read error. The chain carries TRBV29-1 and TRBJ2-7; D not resolved. From germline, CDR1 is SQVTM and CDR2 ANQGSEA. V dropped 1 base and J dropped 6 bases, with 10 bases sitting between them. CDR3 size: 12 residues. The CDR3 DNA reads as TGCAGCGTTGAAGGGGCGAGCTCCGAGCAGTACTTC. It specifies CSVEGASSEQYF.

This clonotype appeared many times. DNA for the CDR3: TGTGCCAGCAGTTTTCAGACCGGGACAGGGACTGAAAAACTGTTTTTT. Encoded protein: CASSFQTGTGTEKLFF. The chain is built from TRBV28 and TRBJ1-4, with TRBD1 matching over 9 bases. The length of the CDR3 is 16 residues. Per germline, CDR1 MDHEN and CDR2 SYDVKM. The trim removed 3 bases at V and 7 bases at J, leaving 9 bases unmatched.

This clonotype was detected many times. The J gene is TRBJ2-3, the V gene TRBV7-9; D not resolved. This CDR3 comprises 12 residues. The germline CDR1 and CDR2 sequences are SEHNR and FQNEAQ (reference sequence). V was trimmed by 2 bases and J by 6 bases, leaving 6 bases between them. The CDR3 is CASSLKGDTQYF. The CDR3 DNA follows: TGTGCCAGCAGCTTAAAAGGGGATACGCAGTATTTT.